A single sample gave rise to the 32 T cell receptor beta chains below, sequenced in a study of T-cell reconstitution after alpha-beta-depleted transplantation in children. Unique molecular identifiers tagged the TCRbeta library. TCRdb called the PCR reads again in MiXCR, with one record for every CDR3 protein. The repertoire holds roughly 350,000 distinct CDR3 sequences, with 10% as singletons. The sample was PBMCs from the stem cell graft donor, taken from the stem cell graft. The receptors were gathered from a human donor who donated a stem cell graft to a child with acute lymphoblastic leukemia.

This clonotype is a singleton in its sample. CDR3 residues: CASSLGRGRSQTSSYNEQFF. The CDR3 DNA reads as TGTGCCAGCAGCTTAGGGCGCGGGCGTTCCCAAACGAGCTCCTACAATGAGCAGTTCTTC. The chain couples TRBV7-2 to TRBJ2-1, with D perhaps TRBD2 (5 bases). Germline V CDR1 and CDR2: SGHTA, FQGNSA. Trimming removed 1 base at V and 0 bases at J, with 22 bases between. The CDR3 has 20 amino acids.

This clonotype occurred a few times. The chain is built from TRBV4-1 and TRBJ2-7, with 7 positions matching TRBD1. Germline CDR1 is MGHRA and CDR2 is YSYEKL. The junction had 5 bases not matched to a gene; V was cut back by 4 bases and J by 2 bases. The CDR3 runs 14 residues. The CDR3 sequence is CASSRLGQTYEQYF. In DNA, the CDR3 is TGCGCCAGCAGCCGACTGGGACAGACCTACGAGCAGTACTTC.

As to this clonotype: This may be a read error, as it is one base from a much larger clone. This sequence joins TRBV7-3 and TRBJ2-3; 10 bases match TRBD2. The CDR3 sequence is 16 residues long. The germline gives CDR1 SGHTA, CDR2 FQGTGA. CDR3 region: CVSSLLTAGGADTQYF. The CDR3 DNA reads TGTGTCAGCAGCTTATTGACAGCGGGAGGGGCAGATACGCAGTATTTT.

This clonotype came up a few times. The chain joins TRBV7-2 to TRBJ2-3; 9 bases align to TRBD2. Trimming cost V 6 bases and J 6 bases; bases outside gene matches: 10. The CDR3 totals 15 residues. Germline V gene lookup returns CDR1 SGHTA and CDR2 FQGNSA. The CDR3 reads CASSRRAGGTDTQYF. The DNA of the CDR3 is TGTGCCAGCAGTCGACGGGCGGGAGGGACTGATACGCAGTATTTT.

At least ten counts were recorded for this clonotype. The gene calls are TRBV20-1 and TRBJ2-5; the D gene is possibly TRBD1 (6 bases). This CDR3 contains 13 residues. Germline-derived CDR1 and CDR2 are DFQATT and SNEGSKA (reference sequence). V lost 2 bases and J lost 1, with 8 bases in between. CDR3 in amino acids: CSARKGGQETQYF. The CDR3 coding sequence is TGCAGTGCTAGAAAAGGGGGCCAAGAGACCCAGTACTTC.

The chain joins TRBV10-3 to TRBJ2-3; D ambiguous. V lost 2 bases and J 1 base, leaving 10 bases between the germline ends. The CDR3 covers 15 residues. CDR1 is ENHRY, CDR2 SYGVKD, per germline. The CDR3 spells CAISETPVRTDTQYF. As DNA, the CDR3 is TGTGCCATCAGTGAGACACCCGTCCGCACAGATACGCAGTATTTT.

In this sample, this clonotype turned up a few times. The chain is built from TRBV4-1 and TRBJ1-3, with unresolved D. CDR1 is MGHRA and CDR2 is YSYEKL in the germline V gene. This CDR3 has 16 residues. V lost 6 bases to trimming and J lost 0 bases, with 15 bases between them. The CDR3 region is CASSQSTVSSGNTIYF. As DNA, the CDR3 is TGCGCCAGCAGTCAAAGTACAGTGAGCTCTGGAAACACCATATATTTT.

In this sample, this clonotype turned up many times. This chain links TRBV4-1 with TRBJ2-3; 14 positions agree with TRBD2. This CDR3 contains 19 residues. V shed 0 bases, J shed 11 bases, and the junction held 16 bases outside the gene matches. Germline V gene lookup returns CDR1 MGHRA and CDR2 YSYEKL. The CDR3 DNA follows: TGCGCCAGCAGCCAAGAACCCCTCAGTCCGGGACTAGCGGGAGTTGGGCAGTATTTT. This sequence encodes CASSQEPLSPGLAGVGQYF.

This clonotype was seen a handful of times. CDR3 residues: CASSFHRTGINTGELFF. The CDR3 nucleotides are TGTGCCAGCAGTTTCCACAGGACAGGGATAAACACCGGGGAGCTGTTTTTT. The V and J genes are TRBV27 and TRBJ2-2; 8 nucleotides line up with TRBD1. The CDR3 is 17 amino acids. Per the germline V gene, CDR1 is MNHEY and CDR2 is SMNVEV (reference sequence). J was trimmed by 2 bases and V by 3 bases; bases with no gene match: 8.

The chain joins TRBV29-1 to TRBJ1-1, with D hard to call. CDR3 length: 14 residues. Trimming took off 1 base at V and 4 bases at J, with 13 bases between the two ends. CDR1 and CDR2 from the germline V gene are SQVTM and ANQGSEA. CDR3 bases: TGCAGCGTTGAAGTTGCGGGAGGCGGCACTGAAGCTTTCTTT. Encoded protein: CSVEVAGGGTEAFF.

This clonotype was detected only a few times. The rearrangement links TRBV27 to TRBJ1-2; D remains unclear. There are 17 residues in the CDR3. CDR1 and CDR2 (germline): MNHEY, SMNVEV (reference sequence). Trimming took off 5 bases at V and 0 bases at J, with 19 bases between the two ends. The CDR3, as DNA: TGTGCCAGCAGTCTCGGACGGACCTCGATAGCTAACTATGGCTACACCTTC. Encoded protein: CASSLGRTSIANYGYTF.

This clonotype occurred many times. The chain is built from TRBV5-1 and TRBJ2-5; a possible D gene is TRBD2 (6 bases). V lost 3 bases and J lost 5, with 17 bases in between. CDR3 length equals 15 residues. From germline, CDR1 is SGHRS and CDR2 YFSETQ. The DNA for the CDR3 is TGCGCCAGCAGCTCGCGGGATCCAGTGGGGGAGACCCAGTACTTC. Protein product: CASSSRDPVGETQYF.

The genes are TRBV12-3 or TRBV12-4 and TRBJ2-3, with 7 positions matching TRBD2. The CDR3 loop spans 13 amino acids. The V gene end was trimmed by 8 bases and the J gene end by 2 bases; junction bases not matched to a gene: 4. The CDR3 here is CASWGGVTDTQYF. The CDR3 coding sequence is TGTGCCAGCTGGGGGGGGGTCACAGATACGCAGTATTTT.

In this sample, this clonotype turned up a few times. The gene calls are TRBV6-5 and TRBJ1-4; D remains unclear. The CDR3 is 15 residues long. Germline V gene lookup returns CDR1 MNHEY and CDR2 SVGAGI. V dropped 0 bases and J dropped 5 bases, with 10 bases sitting between them. The CDR3 bases are TGTGCCAGCAGTTACTCGACAAGCGGGAATGAAAAACTGTTTTTT. Protein product: CASSYSTSGNEKLFF.

This clonotype came up many times. This chain uses TRBV29-1 with TRBJ2-1; the D is unclear. The CDR3 spans 14 residues. Deletions cut 3 bases from V and 6 bases from J, with 15 bases between. Germline loops: CDR1 SQVTM, CDR2 ANQGSEA. As DNA, the CDR3 is TGCAGCGTTGACGGAGACCTATACCTCAATGAGCAGTTCTTC. Its translation: CSVDGDLYLNEQFF.

This sequence joins TRBV7-2 and TRBJ1-5; TRBD1 might be the D (5 bases). Per the germline V gene, CDR1 is SGHTA and CDR2 is FQGNSA. Trimming removed 2 bases from V and 3 bases from J, with 14 bases in between. The CDR3 consists of 16 residues. Here the CDR3 reads CASSLRWGNINQPQHF. The CDR3 DNA sequence: TGTGCCAGCAGCTTACGGTGGGGGAATATCAATCAGCCCCAGCATTTT.

This chain links TRBV27 with TRBJ2-7; D not certain. The CDR3 has 13 amino acids. Germline values: CDR1 MNHEY, CDR2 SMNVEV (reference sequence). V lost 5 bases, J lost 4 bases, and 12 bases lay in between. Written as DNA, the CDR3 is TGTGCCAGCAGTCAAAGGTCCGGATACGAGCAGTACTTC. Amino acid sequence: CASSQRSGYEQYF.

This clonotype appeared a few times. The chain carries TRBV20-1 and TRBJ1-3; D uncertain. The CDR3 loop spans 15 amino acids. Between the trimmed V and J ends, which lost 0 bases and 0 bases, there was a span of 9 bases. The V gene's germline CDR1 is DFQATT and CDR2 SNEGSKA (reference sequence). CDR3 sequence: CSARDGAASGNTIYF. For the CDR3, the DNA is TGCAGTGCTAGAGATGGAGCGGCCTCTGGAAACACCATATATTTT.

V and J are TRBV4-1 and TRBJ1-1, with D uncertain. Germline V gives CDR1 MGHRA, CDR2 YSYEKL. This CDR3 has 15 residues. V was trimmed by 1 base and J by 0 bases, leaving 9 bases between them. The CDR3 spells CASSQVGSMNTEAFF. The CDR3 DNA is TGCGCCAGCAGCCAAGTGGGAAGCATGAACACTGAAGCTTTCTTT.

This chain links TRBV28 with TRBJ2-1, with no clear D. V was clipped by 10 bases and J by 6 bases, with 13 bases between them. CDR3 length: 12 amino acids. CDR1 is MDHEN and CDR2 is SYDVKM in the germline V gene. CDR3 region: CATTRPINEQFF. In DNA form, the CDR3 reads TGTGCCACCACCCGACCGATCAATGAGCAGTTCTTC.

The V gene is TRBV12-3 or TRBV12-4, the J gene TRBJ2-1, with 8 bases identical to TRBD2. The CDR3 covers 17 residues. The V and J ends lost 3 bases and 1 base, in that order; junction bases with no gene match: 8. The CDR3 protein is CASSFAYREGSYNEQFF. The CDR3 DNA reads as TGTGCCAGCAGTTTTGCGTATCGGGAGGGGTCCTACAATGAGCAGTTCTTC.

The chain carries TRBV29-1 and TRBJ2-7; tentatively, D is TRBD1 (6 bases). V lost 5 bases and J lost 7, with 12 bases in between. This CDR3 spans 11 amino acids. Germline-derived CDR1 and CDR2 are SQVTM and ANQGSEA. CDR3 DNA sequence: TGCAGCGTTCCAGGGGAAGGGGAGCAGTACTTC. Encoded protein: CSVPGEGEQYF.

V gene TRBV24-1 combines with J gene TRBJ2-2; a weak D match, TRBD1 (5 bases). V lost 0 bases to trimming and J lost 6 bases, with 16 bases between them. The CDR3 runs to 17 residues. Germline values: CDR1 KGHDR, CDR2 SFDVKD. The CDR3 nucleotides read TGTGCCACCAGTGATTTGCGACGGACCAGGGTACCCGGGGAGCTGTTTTTT. Its protein product is CATSDLRRTRVPGELFF.

The gene calls are TRBV21-1 and TRBJ1-5. TRBV21-1 is assigned pseudogene status. The CDR3 loop spans 13 amino acids. CDR3 sequence: CASSKQGNQPQHF. The CDR3 DNA is TGTGCCAGCAGCAAACAGGGCAATCAGCCCCAGCATTTT.

This chain joins TRBV7-6 and TRBJ1-5, with a tentative D call TRBD1 (6 bases). The V and J ends lost 2 bases and 1 base respectively, with 12 bases between them. The CDR3 spans 16 residues. CDR1 SGHVS and CDR2 FNYEAQ come from the germline V gene. Written as DNA, the CDR3 is TGTGCCAGCAGCTTATATCCAGGGGACAGCAATCAGCCCCAGCATTTT. Protein product: CASSLYPGDSNQPQHF. The full variable domain, rest sourced from reference TRBV7-6 and TRBJ1-5, is GAGVSQSPRYKVTKRGQDVALRCDPISGHVSLYWYRQALGQGPEFLTYFNYEAQQDKSGLPNDRFSAERPEGSISTLTIQRTEQRDSAMYRCASSLYPGDSNQPQHFGDGTRLSIL.

In its sample, this clonotype was seen a few times. The chain combines TRBV14 with TRBJ2-3, with TRBD2 identical over 13 bases. The CDR3 loop spans 14 amino acids. The junction had 6 bases not matched to a gene; V was cut back by 10 bases and J by 5 bases. Germline V lookup: CDR1 SGHDN, CDR2 FVKESK. This CDR3 reads CATRTSGRGDTQYF. CDR3 nucleotide sequence: TGTGCCACCAGGACTAGCGGGAGAGGAGATACGCAGTATTTT.

This clonotype was seen a few times. The chain uses TRBV27 and TRBJ2-3; D is possibly TRBD1 (6 bases). The CDR3 sequence is 19 residues long. CDR1 MNHEY and CDR2 SMNVEV come from the germline V gene (reference sequence). Trimming took off 3 bases at V and 0 bases at J, with 22 bases between the two ends. CDR3 coding DNA: TGTGCCAGCAGTTTCAGGGGCATTTTCGGAATCCCGAGCACAGATACGCAGTATTTT. Protein: CASSFRGIFGIPSTDTQYF.

In this sample, this clonotype turned up many times. The chain couples TRBV20-1 to TRBJ2-1; 11 bases are a match to TRBD2. CDR1 and CDR2 from the germline V gene are DFQATT and SNEGSKA (reference sequence). The CDR3 is made up of 15 amino acids. V gave up 5 bases and J gave up 3 bases; unmatched junction bases: 6. The DNA for the CDR3 is TGCAGTGCTCCTACTAGCGGGAGAGACTACAATGAGCAGTTCTTC. This sequence encodes CSAPTSGRDYNEQFF.

This clonotype was seen more than once but under ten times. This rearrangement joins TRBV12-3 or TRBV12-4 to TRBJ2-7, with 11 bases that match TRBD1. V trimming: 3 bases; J trimming: 5 bases; junction bases outside the gene matches: 9. This CDR3 comprises 16 residues. The CDR3 region is CASSFIFGQGADEQYF. The CDR3 DNA follows: TGTGCCAGCAGTTTTATTTTCGGACAGGGGGCCGACGAGCAGTACTTC.

This clonotype was found a few times. The V gene is TRBV7-9, the J gene TRBJ1-1; perhaps TRBD1 as D (6 bases). Trimming shortened V by 5 bases and J by 1 base, and 8 bases separated the two germline ends. The length of the CDR3 is 13 residues. Germline V lookup: CDR1 SEHNR, CDR2 FQNEAQ (reference sequence). CDR3 amino acids: CASSQGPNTEAFF. In DNA form, the CDR3 reads TGTGCCAGCAGCCAGGGGCCGAACACTGAAGCTTTCTTT.

The CDR3 region is CASSKQPGLAGEEGTYEQYF. The CDR3 DNA follows: TGTGCCAGCAGCAAACAACCGGGACTAGCGGGAGAGGAGGGAACCTACGAGCAGTACTTC. The rearrangement joins TRBV21-1 to TRBJ2-7; TRBD2 was called by the table and not checked on the DNA. TRBV21-1 is a listed pseudogene. The CDR3 contains 20 residues.

J is TRBJ2-1 and V is TRBV7-2, with TRBD1 matching 7 bases. Germline loops: CDR1 SGHTA, CDR2 FQGNSA. Unmatched junction bases numbered 10, after V lost 3 bases and J lost 8 bases. CDR3 length: 15 amino acids. CDR3 in DNA: TGTGCCAGCAGCTTGTCGGGAAGGGGGCAGGATGAGCAGTTCTTC. Translating gives CASSLSGRGQDEQFF.